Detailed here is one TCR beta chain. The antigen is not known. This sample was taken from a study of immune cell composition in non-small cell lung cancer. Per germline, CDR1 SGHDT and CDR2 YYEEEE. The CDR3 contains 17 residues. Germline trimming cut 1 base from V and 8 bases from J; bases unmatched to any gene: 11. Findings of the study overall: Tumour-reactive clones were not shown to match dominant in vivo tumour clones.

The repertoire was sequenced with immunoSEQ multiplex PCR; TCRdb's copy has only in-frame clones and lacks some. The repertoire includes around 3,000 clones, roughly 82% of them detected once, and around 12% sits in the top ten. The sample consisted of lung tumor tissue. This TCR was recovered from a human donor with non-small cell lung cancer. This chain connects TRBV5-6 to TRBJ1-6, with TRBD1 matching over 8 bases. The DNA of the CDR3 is TGTGCCAGCAGCTTGTTGCAGGGGGCAGGGTGGGATTCACCCCTCCACTTT. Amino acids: CASSLLQGAGWDSPLHF.